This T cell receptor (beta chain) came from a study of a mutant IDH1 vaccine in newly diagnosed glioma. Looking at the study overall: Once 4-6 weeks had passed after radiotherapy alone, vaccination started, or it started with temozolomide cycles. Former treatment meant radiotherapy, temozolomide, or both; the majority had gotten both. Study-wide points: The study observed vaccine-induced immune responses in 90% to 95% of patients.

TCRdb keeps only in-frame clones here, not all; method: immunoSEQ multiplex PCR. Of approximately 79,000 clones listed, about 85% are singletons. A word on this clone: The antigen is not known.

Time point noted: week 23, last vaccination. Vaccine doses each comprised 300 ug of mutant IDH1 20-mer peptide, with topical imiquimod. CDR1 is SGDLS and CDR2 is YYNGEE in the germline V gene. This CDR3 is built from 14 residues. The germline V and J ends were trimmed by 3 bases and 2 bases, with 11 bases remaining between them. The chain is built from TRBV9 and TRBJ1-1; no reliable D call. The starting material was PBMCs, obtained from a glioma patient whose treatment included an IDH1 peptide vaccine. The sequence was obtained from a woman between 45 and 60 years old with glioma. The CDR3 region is CASSGRAINTEAFF. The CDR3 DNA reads TGTGCCAGCAGCGGACGGGCCATCAACACTGAAGCTTTCTTT.